The following is a T cell receptor (beta chain) sequence with its context. Its cognate antigen is unknown. The data belong to a study of PD-1 blockade in classical Hodgkin lymphoma. Broader study findings: No one has yet defined what causes the repertoire differences, which may be disease activity or prior therapy. Patients were excluded if nivolumab began under 1 year after ASCT (the autologous transplant).

This CDR3 contains 12 residues. CDR1 and CDR2 (germline): SGHAT, FQDESV (reference sequence). Trimming removed 3 bases at V and 6 bases at J, with 8 bases between. TCRdb keeps only in-frame clones here, not all; method: immunoSEQ multiplex PCR. The sample holds tens of thousands of clones, over 70% seen once. Time point specified: cycle 4 day 1 (C4D1), after 5 to 7 weeks of nivolumab. Relapse was seen in all patients after autologous stem cell transplantation, and brentuximab vedotin exposure was variable. Complete response, partial response or progressive disease was each patient's best response. The chain couples TRBV11-1 to TRBJ1-2; D is ambiguous. The sequencing used peripheral blood mononuclear cells (PBMCs), collected before the fourth cycle of nivolumab. The source of this sequence is a human donor with classical Hodgkin lymphoma. CDR3 DNA sequence: TGTGCCAGCAGCTTTCTTGGGGATGGCTACACCTTC. Translation gives CASSFLGDGYTF.